The rows below give T cell receptor beta chains drawn from one sample of a study of T cell responses to AZD1222 COVID-19 vaccine. Here immunoSEQ multiplex PCR was the method, and the copy in TCRdb shows in-frame clones only, minus some. The sample includes approximately 100,000 clones, 89% of them seen just once. The sequencing used peripheral blood, collected on day 0 of AZD1222 vaccination. These receptors all stem from an adult in good health. Both conserved end residues are part of each CDR3. The D gene is left open where the match is weak. Size is stated for part of the rows, as once, few or many counts, or as a class when the clone is expanded.

CDR3 DNA: TGTGCCAGCAGCCCCCAGGGAGTAGACAATCAGCCCCAGCATTTT
CDR3 protein: CASSPQGVDNQPQHF
D gene: -
clone size: once
V gene: TRBV5-6
J gene: TRBJ1-5

CDR3 DNA: TGTGCCAGCAGCGCGGGACTAGCCAGCACAGATACGCAGTATTTT
CDR3 protein: CASSAGLASTDTQYF
D gene: TRBD2
clone size: -
V gene: TRBV9
J gene: TRBJ2-3

CDR3 DNA: TGTGCCAGCACCCCCGCACATCACTACGAGCAGTACTTC
CDR3 protein: CASTPAHHYEQYF
D gene: -
clone size: -
V gene: TRBV28
J gene: TRBJ2-7

CDR3 DNA: TGTGCCAGCAGCCTGGGGACAGGGAGGGGCAATGAGCAGTTCTTC
CDR3 protein: CASSLGTGRGNEQFF
D gene: TRBD1
clone size: -
V gene: TRBV3-1/TRBV3-2
J gene: TRBJ2-1

CDR3 DNA: TGTGCCAGCAGCTTAGGCCTGAGTTACGAGCAGTACTTC
CDR3 protein: CASSLGLSYEQYF
D gene: -
clone size: -
V gene: TRBV13
J gene: TRBJ2-7

CDR3 DNA: TGTGCCAGCAGCTTAGGACGGGGACCTGGAAACACCATATATTTT
CDR3 protein: CASSLGRGPGNTIYF
D gene: -
clone size: -
V gene: TRBV7-8
J gene: TRBJ1-3

CDR3 DNA: TGTGCCAGCAGCGTAGGGTTGGATTCGTATTCACCCCTCCACTTT
CDR3 protein: CASSVGLDSYSPLHF
D gene: -
clone size: -
V gene: TRBV9
J gene: TRBJ1-6

CDR3 DNA: TGCGCCAGCAGTCGAGCGTGGATACAGGGTGTCACCGGGGAGCTGTTTTTT
CDR3 protein: CASSRAWIQGVTGELFF
D gene: -
clone size: few
V gene: TRBV23-1
J gene: TRBJ2-2

CDR3 DNA: TGTGCCAGTAGTCTGGGGGGGGGCTTTTACGAGCAGTACTTC
CDR3 protein: CASSLGGGFYEQYF
D gene: -
clone size: -
V gene: TRBV19
J gene: TRBJ2-7

CDR3 DNA: TGTGCCAGCAGCTTGATCCTGACCGGCCAGACCCAGTACTTC
CDR3 protein: CASSLILTGQTQYF
D gene: -
clone size: once
V gene: TRBV5-6
J gene: TRBJ2-5

CDR3 DNA: TGTGCCAGCAGTTTTGGGCTGGTAGTTGAAGCTTTCTTT
CDR3 protein: CASSFGLVVEAFF
D gene: -
clone size: -
V gene: TRBV12-3/TRBV12-4
J gene: TRBJ1-1

CDR3 DNA: TGTGCCAGCTCACCCCTTATTCAGGGAGACTATGGCTACACCTTC
CDR3 protein: CASSPLIQGDYGYTF
D gene: -
clone size: -
V gene: TRBV18
J gene: TRBJ1-2

CDR3 DNA: TGTGCCAGCAGCCCATCGACCGGGACAGGGGGCTCTGGAAACACCATATATTTT
CDR3 protein: CASSPSTGTGGSGNTIYF
D gene: TRBD1
clone size: few
V gene: TRBV9
J gene: TRBJ1-3

CDR3 DNA: TGTGCCAGCAGTGTTGGACAGGGGGTTGATCAAGGCGGCTACACCTTC
CDR3 protein: CASSVGQGVDQGGYTF
D gene: TRBD1
clone size: -
V gene: TRBV25-1
J gene: TRBJ1-2

CDR3 DNA: TGTGCCAGCAGCGTAGCGGGGGGCTACCAAGAGACCCAGTACTTC
CDR3 protein: CASSVAGGYQETQYF
D gene: -
clone size: -
V gene: TRBV9
J gene: TRBJ2-5

CDR3 DNA: TGTGCCAGCAGCGTAGGTCGTTTGTCCTACAATGAGCAGTTCTTC
CDR3 protein: CASSVGRLSYNEQFF
D gene: -
clone size: -
V gene: TRBV9
J gene: TRBJ2-1

CDR3 DNA: TGTGCCAGCACCAAAAGGTACACCGGGGAGCTGTTTTTT
CDR3 protein: CASTKRYTGELFF
D gene: -
clone size: -
V gene: TRBV5-6
J gene: TRBJ2-2

CDR3 DNA: TGTGCCAGCAGCGAAAAATTTGGGGTAGTGGGGTCCTACAATGAGCAGTTCTTC
CDR3 protein: CASSEKFGVVGSYNEQFF
D gene: -
clone size: -
V gene: TRBV9
J gene: TRBJ2-1

CDR3 DNA: TGCGCCAGCAGCCAACCGCTATTACTGCAGGGGCCCACTGAAGCTTTCTTT
CDR3 protein: CASSQPLLLQGPTEAFF
D gene: -
clone size: -
V gene: TRBV4-1
J gene: TRBJ1-1

CDR3 DNA: TGTGCCTCTTACCCGGGACATCCAGATGGCTACACCTTC
CDR3 protein: CASYPGHPDGYTF
D gene: -
clone size: -
V gene: TRBV2
J gene: TRBJ1-2

CDR3 DNA: TGCGCCAGCAGCAAGTACAGTGGGACAGGGAGCACAGATACGCAGTATTTT
CDR3 protein: CASSKYSGTGSTDTQYF
D gene: TRBD1
clone size: -
V gene: TRBV4-1
J gene: TRBJ2-3

CDR3 DNA: TGTGCCAGCAGTACAGGGACTAGCGGATCCTACGAGCAGTACTTC
CDR3 protein: CASSTGTSGSYEQYF
D gene: TRBD2
clone size: -
V gene: TRBV6-5
J gene: TRBJ2-7

CDR3 DNA: TGTGCCACCAGCAGGGACAGGGGGAGCACCGGGGAGCTGTTTTTT
CDR3 protein: CATSRDRGSTGELFF
D gene: TRBD1
clone size: -
V gene: TRBV15
J gene: TRBJ2-2

CDR3 DNA: TGTGCCAGCAAGATGAGGGGGAGCACCTACGAGCAGTACTTC
CDR3 protein: CASKMRGSTYEQYF
D gene: -
clone size: -
V gene: TRBV2
J gene: TRBJ2-7